The 6 T cell receptor beta chains below all came from one sample that was sequenced in a study of identical twins. TCRdb passed the 5' RACE reads through MiXCR, listing each CDR3 protein once. The data hold under 300,000 distinct CDR3 sequences, with about 8% observed a single time. The data were also submitted as part of a second study, on yellow fever vaccine responses in identical twins.

The sample was CD8+ T cells sorted from blood. The receptors derive from a woman aged 18-29 years in good health.

This clonotype has only a few counts. The chain uses TRBV12-3 or TRBV12-4 and TRBJ2-5; 8 nucleotides agree with TRBD2. The CDR3 contains 16 residues. V trimming: 3 bases; J trimming: 4 bases; junction bases outside the gene matches: 10. The DNA of the CDR3 is TGTGCCAGCAGTTTCGTCGGGGGGGCGTTGTTAGAGACCCAGTACTTC. Protein product: CASSFVGGALLETQYF.

The chain has TRBV27 and TRBJ2-7; D is possibly TRBD1 (5 bases). CDR1 is MNHEY, CDR2 SMNVEV, per germline (reference sequence). The V gene lost 6 bases and the J gene lost 6 bases, with 21 bases spanning the gap. This CDR3 has 15 residues. The CDR3 loop is CASSFGGVGVREQYF. As DNA, the CDR3 is TGTGCCAGCAGCTTCGGTGGGGTAGGGGTACGCGAGCAGTACTTC.

The chain joins TRBV27 to TRBJ1-2; 8 nucleotides match TRBD1. V trimming: 6 bases; J trimming: 11 bases; junction bases outside the gene matches: 14. Germline CDR1 reads MNHEY; CDR2 reads SMNVEV (reference sequence). This CDR3 comprises 14 residues. CDR3: CASSDITGTGDYTF. DNA for the CDR3: TGTGCCAGCAGCGACATTACCGGGACAGGAGATTACACCTTC.

This chain uses TRBV5-4 with TRBJ1-1, with unresolved D. From germline, CDR1 is SGHNT and CDR2 YYREEE (reference sequence). V gave up 5 bases and J gave up 3 bases, with 8 bases separating them. There are 12 residues in the CDR3. CDR3 loop: CASSSWDTEAFF. CDR3 DNA: TGTGCCAGCAGTTCCTGGGACACTGAAGCTTTCTTT.

The table lists this clonotype with a few counts. The chain carries TRBV11-1 and TRBJ2-1, with TRBD1 identical over 7 bases. Germline lookup yields CDR1 SGHAT and CDR2 FQDESV (reference sequence). This CDR3 has 19 residues. V lost 1 base and J lost 0; bases outside the gene matches: 12. The chain's CDR3 is CASSLGGARGTSSYNEQFF. DNA for the CDR3: TGTGCCAGCAGCTTAGGAGGGGCCAGGGGGACGAGCTCCTACAATGAGCAGTTCTTC.

There are a few counts of this clonotype. The rearrangement uses TRBV7-9 and TRBJ2-5; 7 nucleotides align to TRBD2. V lost 0 bases to trimming and J lost 1 base; unmatched junction nucleotides: 2. Germline CDR1 and CDR2: SEHNR and FQNEAQ (reference sequence). This CDR3 region has 15 residues. CDR3 nucleotide sequence: TGTGCCAGCAGCTTAGCGACGGGGGGCCAAGAGACCCAGTACTTC. This translates into CASSLATGGQETQYF.